The 9 T cell receptor beta chains given below trace back to one sample, sequenced in a study of cytomegalovirus exposure and HLA in healthy donors (dated by TCRdb to about 2017). Library preparation was by the immunoSEQ multiplex PCR assay. The multiplex PCR relied on a mix of 60 forward primers for TCR Vbeta segments and 13 reverse primers for TCR Jbeta segments. TCRdb took over this immuneACCESS table, retaining in-frame rearrangements with V and J assigned. Such tables are incomplete; in checked studies, under half of the missing clones stem from an unresolved V gene, and the remainder is unexplained. For this sample there are about 200,000 clones; about nine tenths appear just once. The ten largest clones capture 0.9% to 1.2% of the sample. Sequencing used PBMCs. The receptors here all came from a boy aged 2 to 10 in good health and CMV-seronegative.

This rearrangement joins TRBV28 to TRBJ1-1, with unresolved D. Trimming took off 7 bases at V and 1 base at J, with 10 bases between the two ends. The CDR3 loop spans 13 amino acids. Germline CDR1 MDHEN, CDR2 SYDVKM. CDR3 in amino acids: CASTAQSNTEAFF. The CDR3 DNA reads as TGTGCCAGCACCGCCCAGTCGAACACTGAAGCTTTCTTT.

The genes are TRBV4-1 and TRBJ2-3; 13 nucleotides line up with TRBD2. The CDR3 has 16 residues. Trimming removed 5 bases from V and 4 bases from J; junction bases left unmatched: 6. The germline V gene encodes CDR1 MGHRA and CDR2 YSYEKL. CDR3 loop: CASSERTSGSADTQYF. The CDR3 DNA sequence: TGCGCCAGCAGCGAAAGGACTAGCGGGAGTGCAGATACGCAGTATTTT.

This chain joins TRBV7-9 and TRBJ2-7, with D unclear. The CDR3 runs 15 residues. The germline V and J ends were trimmed by 5 bases and 4 bases, with 18 bases remaining between them. Germline V gives CDR1 SEHNR, CDR2 FQNEAQ (reference sequence). The CDR3 region has the DNA TGTGCCAGCAGCGCAACGGGTTTCCGGTATTACGAGCAGTACTTC. Translating gives CASSATGFRYYEQYF.

The V and J genes are TRBV30 and TRBJ1-1, with D hard to call. Germline loops: CDR1 GTSNPN, CDR2 SVGIG (reference sequence). This CDR3 is 12 amino acids long. V was trimmed by 5 bases and J by 2 bases, leaving 9 bases between them. CDR3 nucleotide sequence: TGTGCCTGGGACATCCTTAACACTGAAGCTTTCTTT. It is translated as CAWDILNTEAFF.

The chain has TRBV28 and TRBJ2-3; D may be TRBD1 (5 bases). CDR1 is MDHEN, CDR2 SYDVKM, per germline. The CDR3 spans 14 residues. Deletions cut 3 bases from V and 0 bases from J, with 7 bases between. Written as DNA, the CDR3 is TGTGCCAGCAGTTTGGCAGGGAGCACAGATACGCAGTATTTT. It encodes CASSLAGSTDTQYF.

The chain has TRBV6-1 and TRBJ2-7, with D possibly matching TRBD1 (5 bases). This CDR3 spans 12 amino acids. The germline V and J ends were trimmed by 8 bases and 6 bases, with 14 bases remaining between them. CDR1 MNHNS and CDR2 SASEGT come from the germline V gene. For the CDR3, the DNA is TGTGCCAGCCAAGGGGCAGCCGGCGAGCAGTACTTC. Its translation is CASQGAAGEQYF.

This chain joins TRBV28 and TRBJ1-2; no firm D call. The CDR3 covers 16 residues. CDR1 and CDR2 from the germline V gene are MDHEN and SYDVKM. V was cut by 2 bases and J by 0 bases, with 13 bases left in between. CDR3 DNA sequence: TGTGCCAGCAGTTTAAGGAGGGCCGGATCTAACTATGGCTACACCTTC. Translated, it gives CASSLRRAGSNYGYTF.

The chain is built from TRBV9 and TRBJ2-2; D is unclear. CDR1 and CDR2 from the germline V gene are SGDLS and YYNGEE. CDR3 length: 17 residues. Trimming took 0 bases from V and 7 from J, leaving 19 bases between them. CDR3 sequence: CASSVVGVPDRGGELFF. DNA of the CDR3: TGTGCCAGCAGCGTAGTCGGAGTGCCTGATCGCGGCGGGGAGCTGTTTTTT.

The chain joins TRBV5-4 to TRBJ1-4; D uncertain. The CDR3 spans 13 residues. Germline-derived CDR1 and CDR2 are SGHNT and YYREEE (reference sequence). The V end was cut by 2 bases, the J end by 6 bases, with 8 bases between. The CDR3 bases are TGTGCCAGCAGCTTCGGAGGCTATGAAAAACTGTTTTTT. Its translation is CASSFGGYEKLFF. The whole variable domain, filled in from reference TRBV5-4 and TRBJ1-4, reads ETGVTQSPTHLIKTRGQQVTLRCSSQSGHNTVSWYQQALGQGPQFIFQYYREEENGRGNFPPRFSGLQFPNYSSELNVNALELDDSALYLCASSFGGYEKLFFGSGTQLSVL.